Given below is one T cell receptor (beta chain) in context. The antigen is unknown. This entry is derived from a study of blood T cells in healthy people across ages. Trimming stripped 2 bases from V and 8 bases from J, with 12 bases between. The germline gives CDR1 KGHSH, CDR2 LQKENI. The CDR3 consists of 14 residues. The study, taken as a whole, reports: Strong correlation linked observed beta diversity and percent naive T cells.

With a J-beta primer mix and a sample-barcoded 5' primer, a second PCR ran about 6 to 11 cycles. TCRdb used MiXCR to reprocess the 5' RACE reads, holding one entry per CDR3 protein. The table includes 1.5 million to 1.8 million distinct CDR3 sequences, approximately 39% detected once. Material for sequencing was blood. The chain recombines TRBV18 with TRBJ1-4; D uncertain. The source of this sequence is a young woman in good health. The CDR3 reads CASSPASVPEKLFF. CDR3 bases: TGTGCCAGCTCACCAGCGTCCGTCCCCGAAAAACTGTTTTTT.